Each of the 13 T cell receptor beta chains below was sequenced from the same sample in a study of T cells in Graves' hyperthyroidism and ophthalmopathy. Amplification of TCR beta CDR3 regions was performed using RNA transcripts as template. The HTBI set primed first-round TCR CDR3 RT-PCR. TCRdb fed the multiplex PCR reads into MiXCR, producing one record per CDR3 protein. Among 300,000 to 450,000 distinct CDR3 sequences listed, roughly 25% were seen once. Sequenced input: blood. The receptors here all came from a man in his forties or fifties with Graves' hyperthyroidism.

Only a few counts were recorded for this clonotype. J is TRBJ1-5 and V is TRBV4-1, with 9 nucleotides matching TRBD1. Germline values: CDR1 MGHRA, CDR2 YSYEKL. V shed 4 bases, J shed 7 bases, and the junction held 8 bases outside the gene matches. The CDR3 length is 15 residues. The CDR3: CASSRLTGGGQPQHF. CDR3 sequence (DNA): TGCGCCAGCAGCCGCCTAACAGGGGGCGGGCAGCCCCAGCATTTT.

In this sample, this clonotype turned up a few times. The CDR3 DNA reads as TGTGCCAGCAGCTTTCGACAGGGTGCGGTCTATGGCTACACCTTC. It is translated as CASSFRQGAVYGYTF. The chain combines TRBV12-3 or TRBV12-4 with TRBJ1-2; 7 bases line up with TRBD1. V was clipped by 6 bases and J by 4 bases; unmatched bases: 11. CDR3 size: 15 residues.

The CDR3 coding sequence is TGCAGTGCTATAGGGACGGACTACAATGAGCAGTTCTTC. Translation: CSAIGTDYNEQFF. The V and J genes are TRBV20-1 and TRBJ2-1, with D perhaps matching TRBD1 or TRBD2 (5 bases each). V was trimmed by 4 bases and J by 3 bases, leaving 10 bases between them. In germline, CDR1 is DFQATT, CDR2 SNEGSKA (reference sequence). This CDR3 has 13 residues.

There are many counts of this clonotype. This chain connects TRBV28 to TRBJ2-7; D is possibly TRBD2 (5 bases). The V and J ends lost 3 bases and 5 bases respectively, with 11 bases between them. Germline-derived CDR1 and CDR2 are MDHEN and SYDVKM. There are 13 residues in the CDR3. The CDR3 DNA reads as TGTGCCAGCAGTTTCGAGACTAATGACGAGCAGTACTTC. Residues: CASSFETNDEQYF.

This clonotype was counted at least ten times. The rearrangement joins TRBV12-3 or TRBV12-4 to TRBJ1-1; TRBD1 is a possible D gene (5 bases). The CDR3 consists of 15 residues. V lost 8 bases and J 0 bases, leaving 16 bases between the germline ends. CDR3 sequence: CASLRSTGLNTEAFF. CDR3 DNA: TGTGCCAGCCTAAGGTCCACAGGCCTGAACACTGAAGCTTTCTTT.

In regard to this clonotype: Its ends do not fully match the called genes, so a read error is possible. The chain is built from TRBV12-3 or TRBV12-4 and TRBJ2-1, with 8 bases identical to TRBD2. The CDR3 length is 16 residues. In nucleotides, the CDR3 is TGTGCCGGCAGTGGGCTGAGCGGGAGCTTCACCAATGAGCAGTTCTTC. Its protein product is CAGSGLSGSFTNEQFF.

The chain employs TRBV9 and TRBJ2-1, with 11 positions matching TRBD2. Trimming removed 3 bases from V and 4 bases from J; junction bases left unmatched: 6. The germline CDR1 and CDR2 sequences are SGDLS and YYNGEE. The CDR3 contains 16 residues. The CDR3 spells CASSGQTSGKYNEQFF. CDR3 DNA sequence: TGTGCCAGCAGCGGACAGACTAGCGGGAAATACAATGAGCAGTTCTTC.

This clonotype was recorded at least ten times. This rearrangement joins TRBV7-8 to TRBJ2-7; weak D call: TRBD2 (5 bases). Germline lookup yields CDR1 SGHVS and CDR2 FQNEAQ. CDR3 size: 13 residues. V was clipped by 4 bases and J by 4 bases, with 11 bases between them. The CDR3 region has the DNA TGTGCCAGCAGCTCTAGCTTACTGTACGAGCAGTACTTC. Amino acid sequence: CASSSSLLYEQYF.

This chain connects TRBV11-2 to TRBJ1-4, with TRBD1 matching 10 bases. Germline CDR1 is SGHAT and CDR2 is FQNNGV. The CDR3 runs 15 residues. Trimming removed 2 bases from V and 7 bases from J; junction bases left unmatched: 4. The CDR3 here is CASSLWDRGGEKLFF. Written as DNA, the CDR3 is TGTGCCAGCAGCTTATGGGACAGGGGAGGTGAAAAACTGTTTTTT.

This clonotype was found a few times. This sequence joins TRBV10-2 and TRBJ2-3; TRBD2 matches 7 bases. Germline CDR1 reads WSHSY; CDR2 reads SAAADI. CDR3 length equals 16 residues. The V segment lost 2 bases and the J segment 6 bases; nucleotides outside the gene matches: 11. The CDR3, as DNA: TGCGCCAGCAGTGAGGGGTGGGAGGGCCGAGGCGATACGCAGTATTTT. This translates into CASSEGWEGRGDTQYF.

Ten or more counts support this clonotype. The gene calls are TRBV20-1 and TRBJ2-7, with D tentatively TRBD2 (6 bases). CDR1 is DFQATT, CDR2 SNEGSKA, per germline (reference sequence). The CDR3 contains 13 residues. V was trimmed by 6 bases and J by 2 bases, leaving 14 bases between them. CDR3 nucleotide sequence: TGCAGTGCGCAACCTAGCGCCGCCTACGAGCAGTACTTC. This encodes CSAQPSAAYEQYF.

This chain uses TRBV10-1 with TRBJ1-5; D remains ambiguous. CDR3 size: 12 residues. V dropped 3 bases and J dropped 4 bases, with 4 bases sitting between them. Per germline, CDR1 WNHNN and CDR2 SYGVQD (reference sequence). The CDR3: CASSEGNQPQHF. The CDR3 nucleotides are TGCGCCAGCAGTGAAGGGAATCAGCCCCAGCATTTT.

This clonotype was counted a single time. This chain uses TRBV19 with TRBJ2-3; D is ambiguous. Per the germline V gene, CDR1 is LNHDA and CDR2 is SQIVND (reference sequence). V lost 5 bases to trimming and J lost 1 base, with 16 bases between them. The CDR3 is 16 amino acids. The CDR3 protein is CASSAPITPGTDTQYF. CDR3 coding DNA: TGTGCCAGTAGTGCCCCTATCACACCCGGCACAGATACGCAGTATTTT.